The clone carrying this TCR beta chain has only one observation. Its antigen is not identified. Trimming shortened V by 1 base and J by 5 bases, and 16 bases separated the two germline ends. This CDR3 spans 16 amino acids. Per the germline V gene, CDR1 is SGHVS and CDR2 is FNYEAQ. The data derive from a study of cytomegalovirus exposure and HLA in healthy donors. The PCR ran on 60 Vbeta and 13 Jbeta primers. Sequencing used immunoSEQ multiplex PCR; TCRdb keeps in-frame clones, though not all of them. This table holds about 200,000 clones, 83% found once. Study conclusions and caveats: What a later analysis reportedly showed was that an Asian-associated ancestry cluster had fewer N-insertions than the roughly 670-donor mean. Prior analysis indicated that the majority of TCR beta V segments exhibited productivity approximately 87% or approximately 30% of the time.

This TCR was sampled from a man in his forties or fifties in good health and CMV-seropositive. The sequencing sample was made of PBMCs. The chain recombines TRBV7-6 with TRBJ2-3; tentatively, D is TRBD2 (6 bases). The CDR3, as DNA: TGTGCCAGCAGCTTAGTCTCAGCGGGTCTCGGAGATACGCAGTATTTT. Protein: CASSLVSAGLGDTQYF.